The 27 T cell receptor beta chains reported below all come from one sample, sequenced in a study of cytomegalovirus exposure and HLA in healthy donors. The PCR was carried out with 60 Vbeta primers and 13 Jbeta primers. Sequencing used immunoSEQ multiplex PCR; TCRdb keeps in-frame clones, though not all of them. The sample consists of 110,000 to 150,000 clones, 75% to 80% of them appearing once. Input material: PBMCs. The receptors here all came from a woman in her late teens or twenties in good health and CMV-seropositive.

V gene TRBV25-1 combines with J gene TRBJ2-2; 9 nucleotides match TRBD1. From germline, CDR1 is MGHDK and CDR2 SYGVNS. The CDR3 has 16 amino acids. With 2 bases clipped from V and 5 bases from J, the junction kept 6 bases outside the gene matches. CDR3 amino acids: CASSEARDRETGELFF. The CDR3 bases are TGTGCCAGCAGTGAAGCCCGGGACAGGGAGACCGGGGAGCTGTTTTTT.

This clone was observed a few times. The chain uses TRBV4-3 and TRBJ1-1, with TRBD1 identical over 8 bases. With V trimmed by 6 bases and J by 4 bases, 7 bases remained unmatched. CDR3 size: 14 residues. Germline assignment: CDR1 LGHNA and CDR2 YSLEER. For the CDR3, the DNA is TGCGCCAGCAGTCTTCGGACAGGGACCACTGAAGCTTTCTTT. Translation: CASSLRTGTTEAFF.

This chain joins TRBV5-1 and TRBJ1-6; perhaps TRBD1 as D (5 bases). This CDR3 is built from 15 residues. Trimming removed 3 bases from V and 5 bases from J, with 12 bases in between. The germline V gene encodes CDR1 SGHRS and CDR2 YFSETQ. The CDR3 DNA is TGCGCCAGCAGCTCGACAGCGCCTGATAATTCACCCCTCCACTTT. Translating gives CASSSTAPDNSPLHF.

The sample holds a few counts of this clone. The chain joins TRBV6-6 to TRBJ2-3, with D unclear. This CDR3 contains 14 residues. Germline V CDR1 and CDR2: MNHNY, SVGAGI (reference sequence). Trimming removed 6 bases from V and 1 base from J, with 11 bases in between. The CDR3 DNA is TGTGCCAGCAGCAACTCCTTAGGCACAGATACGCAGTATTTT. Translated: CASSNSLGTDTQYF.

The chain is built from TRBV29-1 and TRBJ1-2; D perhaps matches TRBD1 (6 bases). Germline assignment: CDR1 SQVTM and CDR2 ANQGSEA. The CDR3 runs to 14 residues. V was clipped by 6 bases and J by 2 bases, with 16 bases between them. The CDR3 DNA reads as TGCAGCGTGGCCCTTACGGGACACAACTATGGCTACACCTTC. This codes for CSVALTGHNYGYTF. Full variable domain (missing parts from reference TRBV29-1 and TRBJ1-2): SAVISQKPSRDICQRGTSLTIQCQVDSQVTMMFWYRQQPGQSLTLIATANQGSEATYESGFVIDKFPISRPNLTFSTLTVSNMSPEDSSIYLCSVALTGHNYGYTFGSGTRLTVV.

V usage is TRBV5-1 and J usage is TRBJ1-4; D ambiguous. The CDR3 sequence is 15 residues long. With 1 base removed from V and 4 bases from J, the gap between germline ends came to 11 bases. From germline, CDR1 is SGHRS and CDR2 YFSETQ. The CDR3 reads CASSLTAGLNEKLFF. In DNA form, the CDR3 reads TGCGCCAGCAGCTTGACGGCAGGCCTTAATGAAAAACTGTTTTTT.

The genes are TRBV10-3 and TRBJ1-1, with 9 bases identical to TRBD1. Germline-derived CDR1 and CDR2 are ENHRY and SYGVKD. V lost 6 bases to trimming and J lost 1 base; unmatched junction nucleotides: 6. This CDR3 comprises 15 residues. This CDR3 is CAIRRAGQGNTEAFF. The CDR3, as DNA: TGTGCCATCAGGCGAGCGGGACAGGGGAACACTGAAGCTTTCTTT.

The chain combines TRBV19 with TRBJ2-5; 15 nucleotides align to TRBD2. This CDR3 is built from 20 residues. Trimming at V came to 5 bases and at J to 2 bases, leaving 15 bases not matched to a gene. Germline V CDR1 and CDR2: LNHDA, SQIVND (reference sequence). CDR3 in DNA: TGTGCCAGTAGTCCGGGACTAGCGGGGGGAGAGAGTTTGGGGCAAGAGACCCAGTACTTC. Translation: CASSPGLAGGESLGQETQYF.

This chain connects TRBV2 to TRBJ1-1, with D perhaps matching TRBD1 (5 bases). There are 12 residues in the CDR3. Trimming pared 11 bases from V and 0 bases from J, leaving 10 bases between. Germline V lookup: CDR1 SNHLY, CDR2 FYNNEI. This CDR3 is CASTGVNTEAFF. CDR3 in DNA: TGTGCCTCGACGGGGGTGAACACTGAAGCTTTCTTT.

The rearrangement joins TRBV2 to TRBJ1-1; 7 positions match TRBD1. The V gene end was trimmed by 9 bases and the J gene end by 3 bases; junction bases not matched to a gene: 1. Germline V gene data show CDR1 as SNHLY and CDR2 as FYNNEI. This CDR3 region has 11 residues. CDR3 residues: CASGTDTEAFF. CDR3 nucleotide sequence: TGTGCCAGTGGGACAGACACTGAAGCTTTCTTT. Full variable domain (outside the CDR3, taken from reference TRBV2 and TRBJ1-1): EPEVTQTPSHQVTQMGQEVILRCVPISNHLYFYWYRQILGQKVEFLVSFYNNEISEKSEIFDDQFSVERPDGSNFTLKIRSTKLEDSAMYFCASGTDTEAFFGQGTRLTVV.

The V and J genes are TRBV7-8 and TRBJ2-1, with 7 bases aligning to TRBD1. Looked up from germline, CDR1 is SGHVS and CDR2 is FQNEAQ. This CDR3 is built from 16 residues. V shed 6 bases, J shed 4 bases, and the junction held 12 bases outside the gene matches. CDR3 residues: CASRRIAGQVYNEQFF. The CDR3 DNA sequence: TGTGCCAGCAGGCGAATCGCCGGACAGGTTTACAATGAGCAGTTCTTC.

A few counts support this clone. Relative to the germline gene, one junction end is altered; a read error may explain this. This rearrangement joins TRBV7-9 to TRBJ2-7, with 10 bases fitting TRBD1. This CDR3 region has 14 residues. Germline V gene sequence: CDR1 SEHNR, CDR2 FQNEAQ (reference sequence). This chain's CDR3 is CSSIPGQGFHEQYF. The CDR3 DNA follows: TGTTCCAGCATACCGGGACAGGGGTTCCACGAGCAGTACTTC.

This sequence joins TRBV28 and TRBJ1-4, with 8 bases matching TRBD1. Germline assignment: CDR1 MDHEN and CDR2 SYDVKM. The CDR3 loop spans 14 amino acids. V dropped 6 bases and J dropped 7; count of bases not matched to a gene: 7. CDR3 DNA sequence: TGTGCCAGCAGCCAGCAGGGGGCGGGTGAAAAACTGTTTTTT. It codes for CASSQQGAGEKLFF.

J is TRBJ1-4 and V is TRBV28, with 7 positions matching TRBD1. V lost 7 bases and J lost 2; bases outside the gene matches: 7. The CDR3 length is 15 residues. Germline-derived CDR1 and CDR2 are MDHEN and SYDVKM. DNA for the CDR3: TGTGCCAGCAAGGGGGCTTCGGCGACTAATGAAAAACTGTTTTTT. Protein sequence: CASKGASATNEKLFF.

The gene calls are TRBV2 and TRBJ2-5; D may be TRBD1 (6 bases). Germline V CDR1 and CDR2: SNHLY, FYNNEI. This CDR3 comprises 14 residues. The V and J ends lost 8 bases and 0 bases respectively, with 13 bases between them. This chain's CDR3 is CASYFGQYQETQYF. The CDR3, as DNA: TGTGCCAGCTACTTCGGACAGTACCAAGAGACCCAGTACTTC.

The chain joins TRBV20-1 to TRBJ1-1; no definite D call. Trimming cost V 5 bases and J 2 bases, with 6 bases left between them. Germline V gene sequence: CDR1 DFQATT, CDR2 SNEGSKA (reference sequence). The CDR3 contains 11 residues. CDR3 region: CSAFYNTEAFF. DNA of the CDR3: TGCAGTGCTTTTTATAACACTGAAGCTTTCTTT.

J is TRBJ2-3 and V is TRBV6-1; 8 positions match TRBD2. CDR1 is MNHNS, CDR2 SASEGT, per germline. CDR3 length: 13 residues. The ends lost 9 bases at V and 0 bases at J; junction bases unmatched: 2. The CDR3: CARPGGSTDTQYF. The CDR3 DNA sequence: TGTGCCAGACCGGGGGGGAGCACAGATACGCAGTATTTT.

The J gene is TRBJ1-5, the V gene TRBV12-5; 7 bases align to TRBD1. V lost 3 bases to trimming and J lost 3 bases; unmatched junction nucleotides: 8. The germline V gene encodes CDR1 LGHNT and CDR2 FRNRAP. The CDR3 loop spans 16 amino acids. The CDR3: CASGLGTVTPNQPQHF. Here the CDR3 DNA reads TGTGCTAGTGGTTTAGGGACAGTAACCCCCAATCAGCCCCAGCATTTT.

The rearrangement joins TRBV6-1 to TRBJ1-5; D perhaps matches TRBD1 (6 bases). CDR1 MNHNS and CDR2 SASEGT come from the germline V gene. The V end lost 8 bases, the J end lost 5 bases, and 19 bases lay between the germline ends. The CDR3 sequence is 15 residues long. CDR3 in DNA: TGTGCCAGCCGCGAGTGGGGCAGGGGCGATCAGCCCCAGCATTTT. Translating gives CASREWGRGDQPQHF.

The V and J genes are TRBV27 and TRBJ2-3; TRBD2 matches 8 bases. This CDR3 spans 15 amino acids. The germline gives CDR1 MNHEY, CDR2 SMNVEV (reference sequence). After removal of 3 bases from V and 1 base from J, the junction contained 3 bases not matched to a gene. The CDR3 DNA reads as TGTGCCAGCAGTTTCGGAGCGGGGGGCACAGATACGCAGTATTTT. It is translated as CASSFGAGGTDTQYF.

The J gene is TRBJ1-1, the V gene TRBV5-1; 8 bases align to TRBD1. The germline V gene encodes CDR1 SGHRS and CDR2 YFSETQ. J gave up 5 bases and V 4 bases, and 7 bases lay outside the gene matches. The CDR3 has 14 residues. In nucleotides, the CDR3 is TGCGCCAGCAGCCCCGGGACAGGAGAGACTGAAGCTTTCTTT. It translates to CASSPGTGETEAFF.

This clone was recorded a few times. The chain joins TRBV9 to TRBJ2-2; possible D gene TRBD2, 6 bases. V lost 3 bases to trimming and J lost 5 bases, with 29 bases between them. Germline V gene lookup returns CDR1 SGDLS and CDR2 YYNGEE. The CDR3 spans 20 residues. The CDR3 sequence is CASSATNRARGNSVTGELFF. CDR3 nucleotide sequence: TGTGCCAGCAGCGCAACAAACCGGGCCCGGGGGAATTCGGTTACCGGGGAGCTGTTTTTT.

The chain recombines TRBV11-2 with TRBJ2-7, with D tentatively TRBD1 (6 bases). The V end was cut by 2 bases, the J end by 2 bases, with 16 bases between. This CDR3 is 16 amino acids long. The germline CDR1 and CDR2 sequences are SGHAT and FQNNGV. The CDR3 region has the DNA TGTGCCAGCAGCTTAAGACAGGACCGGAGCCCCTACGAGCAGTACTTC. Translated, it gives CASSLRQDRSPYEQYF.

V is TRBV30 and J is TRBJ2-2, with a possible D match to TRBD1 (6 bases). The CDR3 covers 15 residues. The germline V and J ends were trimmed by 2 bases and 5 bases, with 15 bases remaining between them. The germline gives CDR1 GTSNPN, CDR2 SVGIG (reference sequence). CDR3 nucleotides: TGTGCCTGGAGTCGAGGGGCCCAGGGGACCGGGGAGCTGTTTTTT. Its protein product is CAWSRGAQGTGELFF.

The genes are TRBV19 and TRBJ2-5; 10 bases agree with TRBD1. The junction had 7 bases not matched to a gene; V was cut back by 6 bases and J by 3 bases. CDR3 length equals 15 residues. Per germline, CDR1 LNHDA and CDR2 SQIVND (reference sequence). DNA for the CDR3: TGTGCCAGTAGCCTCACCGGGACAGGGGAAGAGACCCAGTACTTC. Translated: CASSLTGTGEETQYF. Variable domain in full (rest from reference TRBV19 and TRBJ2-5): DGGITQSPKYLFRKEGQNVTLSCEQNLNHDAMYWYRQDPGQGLRLIYYSQIVNDFQKGDIAEGYSVSREKKESFPLTVTSAQKNPTAFYLCASSLTGTGEETQYFGPGTRLLVL.

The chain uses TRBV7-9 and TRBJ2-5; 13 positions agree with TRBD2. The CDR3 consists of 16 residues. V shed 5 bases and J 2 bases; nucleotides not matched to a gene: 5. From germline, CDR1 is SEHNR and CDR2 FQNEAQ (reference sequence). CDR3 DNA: TGTGCCAGCAGCCCGCGACTAGCGGGGGGTCAAGAGACCCAGTACTTC. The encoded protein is CASSPRLAGGQETQYF.

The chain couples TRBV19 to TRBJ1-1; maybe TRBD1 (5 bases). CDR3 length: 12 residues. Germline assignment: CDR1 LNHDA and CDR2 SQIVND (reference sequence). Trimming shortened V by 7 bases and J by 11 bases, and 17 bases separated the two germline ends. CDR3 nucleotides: TGTGCCAGTACCCCTAGTAAGGGGATGGCTTTCTTT. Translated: CASTPSKGMAFF.